The next 9 T cell receptor beta chains were all read from a single sample in a study of blood T cells in healthy people across ages. A second PCR of 7 to 11 cycles used a sample-barcoded 5' primer and a J-beta primer mix. Each CDR3 protein gets one entry after TCRdb re-called the 5' RACE reads with MiXCR. The sample consists of more than 750,000 distinct CDR3 sequences, about 27% of them appearing once. These data were also filed under a second study, of T cells of mothers and their children.

The sequenced material came from blood. All receptors come from a woman aged 40 to 55 in good health.

This clonotype has more than one count but fewer than ten. The chain links TRBV4-1 to TRBJ2-5; the match to TRBD2 covers 8 bases. There are 16 residues in the CDR3. The germline CDR1 and CDR2 sequences are MGHRA and YSYEKL. Trimming at V came to 4 bases and at J to 2 bases, leaving 9 bases not matched to a gene. The CDR3 loop reads CASSLERGPRQETQYF. The CDR3 bases are TGCGCCAGCAGCCTAGAGCGGGGGCCCCGGCAAGAGACCCAGTACTTC.

About this clonotype itself: This clone may be a read error of a much larger clone one base away. V is TRBV20-1 and J is TRBJ2-5; 9 bases agree with TRBD2. The junction had 7 bases not matched to a gene; V was cut back by 3 bases and J by 2 bases. From germline, CDR1 is DFQATT and CDR2 SNEGSKA (reference sequence). CDR3 size: 15 residues. The CDR3 protein is CSASIWLAGQETQYF. The CDR3 DNA is TGCAGTGCTAGCATATGGCTAGCGGGGCAAGAGACCCAGTACTTC.

A few counts support this clonotype. The chain is built from TRBV12-3 or TRBV12-4 and TRBJ1-4, with D possibly matching TRBD1 (5 bases). V lost 1 base to trimming and J lost 11 bases, with 14 bases between them. This CDR3 has 14 amino acids. The CDR3 here is CASSLEGAVGKLFF. The CDR3 coding sequence is TGTGCCAGCAGTTTAGAAGGGGCGGTCGGGAAACTGTTTTTT.

This clonotype was observed a handful of times. The J gene is TRBJ2-1, the V gene TRBV20-1, with a tentative D call TRBD1 (6 bases). This CDR3 is 13 amino acids long. CDR1 and CDR2 (germline): DFQATT, SNEGSKA (reference sequence). V lost 0 bases and J 9 bases, leaving 12 bases between the germline ends. CDR3 DNA: TGCAGTGCTAGAGATCCAGGGGTCACTGAGCAGTTCTTC. It yields the protein CSARDPGVTEQFF.

The CDR3 reads CASSPNPGQETYEQYF. Here the CDR3 DNA reads TGTGCCAGCAGCCCAAATCCAGGACAGGAGACCTACGAGCAGTACTTC. This chain joins TRBV7-9 and TRBJ2-7; 7 bases agree with TRBD1. This CDR3 region has 16 residues. V trimming: 5 bases; J trimming: 2 bases; junction bases outside the gene matches: 12. Germline assignment: CDR1 SEHNR and CDR2 FQNEAQ (reference sequence).

This chain joins TRBV28 and TRBJ1-2; D ambiguous. CDR1 MDHEN and CDR2 SYDVKM come from the germline V gene. CDR3 length: 13 residues. The V gene lost 5 bases and the J gene lost 1 base, with 8 bases spanning the gap. The CDR3 is CASSPPYNYGYTF. The CDR3 bases are TGTGCCAGCAGTCCCCCTTATAACTATGGCTACACCTTC.

The CDR3 DNA is TGTGCCAGCAGTCCTCTAGGGGCGGGGGCCACCAATACGCAGTATTTT. Its protein product is CASSPLGAGATNTQYF. V and J are TRBV6-5 and TRBJ2-3, with D tentatively TRBD2 (7 bases). This CDR3 has 16 residues. V was clipped by 5 bases and J by 7 bases, with 22 bases between them. Germline values: CDR1 MNHEY, CDR2 SVGAGI.

The chain combines TRBV2 with TRBJ2-3; D is undetermined. Germline V gene data show CDR1 as SNHLY and CDR2 as FYNNEI. This CDR3 comprises 15 residues. V lost 2 bases and J 0 bases, leaving 9 bases between the germline ends. DNA for the CDR3: TGTGCCAGCAGTGAACAAGCGACTAGCACAGATACGCAGTATTTT. Translation gives CASSEQATSTDTQYF.

The J gene is TRBJ1-2, the V gene TRBV20-1, with 8 bases that match TRBD1. Losses at the gene ends were 6 bases for V and 6 bases for J; bases not matched to a gene: 6. CDR1 and CDR2 (germline): DFQATT, SNEGSKA (reference sequence). This CDR3 spans 12 amino acids. CDR3 nucleotides: TGCAGTGCGTCGACAGGGGCGGATGGCTACACCTTC. As protein: CSASTGADGYTF.